The text below deals with one TCR beta chain. Antigen unknown. This sample is part of a study of blood T cells in healthy people across ages. Notes on the study in general: Nothing was known about donor CMV status, and this possibly confounded expanded clonotype changes.

Alongside a J-beta primer mix, a sample-barcoded 5' primer served in a second PCR lasting roughly 6 to 11 cycles. TCRdb reanalysed the 5' RACE reads using MiXCR and keeps one entry per CDR3 protein. The table has about 780,000 distinct CDR3 sequences, more than 35% seen once. The V gene lost 2 bases and the J gene lost 3 bases, with 10 bases spanning the gap. The CDR3 spans 14 residues. The germline CDR1 and CDR2 sequences are KGHSH and LQKENI. The specimen sequenced was blood. The rearrangement uses TRBV18 and TRBJ1-2; D gene ambiguous. The origin of this receptor is an elderly man in good health. CDR3 in amino acids: CASSPRALHYGYTF. For the CDR3, the DNA is TGTGCCAGCTCACCAAGGGCGCTACACTATGGCTACACCTTC. The whole variable domain, remainder taken from reference TRBV18 and TRBJ1-2, is NAGVMQNPRHLVRRRGQEARLRCSPMKGHSHVYWYRQLPEEGLKFMVYLQKENIIDESGMPKERFSAEFPKEGPSILRIQQVVRGDSAAYFCASSPRALHYGYTFGSGTRLTVV.